The clone carrying this T cell receptor (beta chain) was counted many times. This sample is part of a study of T cells after yellow fever vaccination. At the level of the study: It was SMART-Seq v4 Ultra Low Input that prepared the fractions with low cell numbers.

TCRdb redid the calling of the 5' RACE reads with MiXCR, one entry per CDR3 protein. Of more than 50,000 distinct CDR3 sequences listed, 4.5% to 6% are singletons. Source: PBMCs, either bulk or a sorted T-cell subset (CD4+, CD8+, memory, or dextramer-sorted; not recorded which), taken on the day of the yellow fever booster vaccination. This receptor was identified in a man aged 18 to 30 who received the YFV17D yellow fever vaccine.

CDR3 in DNA: TGCGCCAGCAGCTTGGACAGGGGAGACGAGCAGTACTTC. It specifies CASSLDRGDEQYF. The chain has TRBV5-1 and TRBJ2-7, with 7 positions matching TRBD1. Trimming took 0 bases from V and 5 from J; bases not matched to a gene: 2. This CDR3 is built from 13 residues. Germline V gene sequence: CDR1 SGHRS, CDR2 YFSETQ.